These 30 T cell receptor beta chains came from one sample sequenced in a study of cytomegalovirus exposure and HLA in healthy donors. Both 60 Vbeta primers and 13 Jbeta primers went into the PCR. The method was immunoSEQ multiplex PCR; TCRdb's version includes in-frame clones alone and lacks a portion of them. Here the sample spans 60,000 to 90,000 clones, about 70% being singletons. Sequenced input: PBMCs. Receptors originate from a man in his forties or fifties in good health and CMV-seropositive.

The chain uses TRBV29-1 and TRBJ1-1, with D possibly being TRBD1 (6 bases). This CDR3 has 12 residues. Trimming removed 7 bases from V and 1 base from J, with 10 bases in between. Germline V gives CDR1 SQVTM, CDR2 ANQGSEA. The CDR3 spells CSGGGGNTEAFF. In DNA form, the CDR3 reads TGCAGCGGGGGAGGGGGGAACACTGAAGCTTTCTTT.

The rearrangement uses TRBV11-2 and TRBJ2-5, with a weak D call TRBD2 (6 bases). CDR3 size: 14 residues. CDR1 and CDR2 (germline): SGHAT, FQNNGV. The V gene lost 6 bases and the J gene lost 3 bases, with 14 bases spanning the gap. The CDR3 is CASSTGAGKETQYF. CDR3 sequence (DNA): TGTGCCAGCAGTACGGGCGCGGGGAAAGAGACCCAGTACTTC. Looking up the rest from reference TRBV11-2 and TRBJ2-5 gives the full variable domain: EAGVAQSPRYKIIEKRQSVAFWCNPISGHATLYWYQQILGQGPKLLIQFQNNGVVDDSQLPKDRFSAERLKGVDSTLKIQPAKLEDSAVYLCASSTGAGKETQYFGPGTRLLVL.

In this sample, this clone turned up a few times. The rearrangement joins TRBV29-1 to TRBJ2-3; D is possibly TRBD1 (6 bases). Germline CDR1 and CDR2: SQVTM and ANQGSEA. The CDR3 sequence is 12 residues long. The ends were cut back, 6 bases at V and 8 bases at J, with 15 bases in the middle. The CDR3 DNA sequence: TGCAGCGTCCAACAGGGTATGGGTACGCAGTATTTT. Amino acids: CSVQQGMGTQYF.

The chain uses TRBV5-1 and TRBJ2-5, with 7 bases fitting TRBD1. V was clipped by 0 bases and J by 3 bases; unmatched bases: 2. Germline V gives CDR1 SGHRS, CDR2 YFSETQ. The CDR3 has 14 amino acids. CDR3 sequence reads: CASSLAGTEETQYF. The CDR3 DNA reads TGCGCCAGCAGCTTGGCCGGGACAGAAGAGACCCAGTACTTC.

V usage is TRBV15 and J usage is TRBJ1-4; tentatively, D is TRBD1 (6 bases). Germline CDR1 is LNHNV and CDR2 is YYDKDF (reference sequence). V dropped 1 base and J dropped 7 bases, with 10 bases sitting between them. The CDR3 has 14 residues. CDR3 bases: TGTGCCACCAGCAGAGGGACAGAAGTTGAAAAACTGTTTTTT. Translation gives CATSRGTEVEKLFF.

The V gene is TRBV19, the J gene TRBJ2-5, with TRBD1 as a possible D gene (6 bases). Deletions cut 3 bases from V and 5 bases from J, with 13 bases between. The germline gives CDR1 LNHDA, CDR2 SQIVND (reference sequence). The CDR3 sequence is 14 residues long. CDR3 DNA sequence: TGTGCCAGTAGTATCTGGGGGCTGGAGGAGACCCAGTACTTC. Its protein product is CASSIWGLEETQYF.

This sequence joins TRBV5-1 and TRBJ2-1; no reliable D call. V was clipped by 0 bases and J by 1 base, with 8 bases between them. The CDR3 consists of 15 residues. Per the germline V gene, CDR1 is SGHRS and CDR2 is YFSETQ. This chain's CDR3 is CASSLDFGSYNEQFF. The CDR3 DNA sequence: TGCGCCAGCAGCTTGGATTTCGGTTCCTACAATGAGCAGTTCTTC.

The V gene is TRBV4-1, the J gene TRBJ2-1, with 8 bases that match TRBD2. Trimming took 11 bases from V and 4 from J; bases not matched to a gene: 10. Germline V gene lookup returns CDR1 MGHRA and CDR2 YSYEKL. The CDR3 extends over 14 amino acids. The DNA for the CDR3 is TGCGCCTTAGGCGCTAGCGGGTGGTACAATGAGCAGTTCTTC. It translates to CALGASGWYNEQFF.

The CDR3, as DNA: TGTGCCGGGAGCTCCTACAATGAGCAGTTCTTC. This encodes CAGSSYNEQFF. The chain recombines TRBV6-1 with TRBJ2-1; D might be TRBD2 (5 bases). The germline gives CDR1 MNHNS, CDR2 SASEGT. V lost 11 bases, J lost 0 bases, and 5 bases lay in between. The CDR3 is 11 amino acids.

The V call is TRBV2, the J call TRBJ2-1; 8 nucleotides align to TRBD1. The CDR3 is made up of 13 amino acids. V was pared by 2 bases and J by 9 bases, with 3 bases of the junction left unmatched. The germline V gene encodes CDR1 SNHLY and CDR2 FYNNEI. CDR3 in amino acids: CASSETTGAEQFF. The CDR3 DNA follows: TGTGCCAGCAGTGAAACGACAGGGGCTGAGCAGTTCTTC.

This clone has only a few counts. This chain links TRBV18 with TRBJ1-3; 7 bases fit TRBD1. The CDR3 is 16 amino acids. Germline V gene lookup returns CDR1 KGHSH and CDR2 LQKENI. Trimming cost V 1 base and J 0 bases; bases outside gene matches: 3. CDR3 DNA sequence: TGTGCCAGCTCACCACAAAACAGGGGCTCTGGAAACACCATATATTTT. The encoded protein is CASSPQNRGSGNTIYF.

The rearrangement uses TRBV5-8 and TRBJ1-5, with D hard to call. CDR3 size: 15 residues. Germline CDR1 SGHTS, CDR2 YDEGEE. The V gene lost 3 bases and the J gene lost 1 base, with 11 bases spanning the gap. CDR3 sequence: CASSSWGASNQPQHF. The DNA for the CDR3 is TGTGCCAGCAGCTCATGGGGAGCAAGCAATCAGCCCCAGCATTTT.

This clone was found a few times. The rearrangement joins TRBV6-5 to TRBJ2-5; 9 bases align to TRBD1. From germline, CDR1 is MNHEY and CDR2 SVGAGI. Losses at the gene ends were 2 bases for V and 2 bases for J; bases not matched to a gene: 3. The length of the CDR3 is 15 residues. The CDR3 here is CASSYRDRAQETQYF. The CDR3 DNA reads TGTGCCAGCAGTTACCGGGACAGGGCTCAAGAGACCCAGTACTTC.

Only a few counts were recorded for this clone. This chain uses TRBV5-5 with TRBJ1-1; D not resolved. CDR1 and CDR2 from the germline V gene are SGHKS and YYEKEE (reference sequence). Trimming shortened V by 6 bases and J by 6 bases, and 24 bases separated the two germline ends. CDR3 length: 16 amino acids. The CDR3 sequence: CASTFIVGEVPSEAFF. The CDR3, as DNA: TGTGCCAGCACTTTTATTGTCGGGGAGGTTCCTTCTGAAGCTTTCTTT. The full variable domain, rest sourced from reference TRBV5-5 and TRBJ1-1, is DAGVTQSPTHLIKTRGQQVTLRCSPISGHKSVSWYQQVLGQGPQFIFQYYEKEERGRGNFPDRFSARQFPNYSSELNVNALLLGDSALYLCASTFIVGEVPSEAFFGQGTRLTVV.

This clone has just a few counts. This chain joins TRBV30 and TRBJ2-3, with no clear D. This CDR3 is built from 13 residues. Between the trimmed V and J ends, which lost 3 bases and 2 bases, there was a span of 9 bases. Germline assignment: CDR1 GTSNPN and CDR2 SVGIG (reference sequence). The CDR3 nucleotides read TGTGCCTGGAGCTTAGACTTCACAGATACGCAGTATTTT. This encodes CAWSLDFTDTQYF. Combining the CDR3 with reference TRBV30 and TRBJ2-3 gives the whole variable domain SQTIHQWPATLVQPVGSPLSLECTVEGTSNPNLYWYRQAAGRGLQLLFYSVGIGQISSEVPQNLSASRPQDRQFILSSKKLLLSDSGFYLCAWSLDFTDTQYFGPGTRLTVL.

CDR3 sequence (DNA): TGTGCCAGCAGCCAGGGGGTAGCGGACACAGATACGCAGTATTTT. It yields the protein CASSQGVADTDTQYF. This chain connects TRBV4-2 to TRBJ2-3, with D perhaps TRBD2 (6 bases). V was trimmed by 3 bases and J by 2 bases, leaving 12 bases between them. This CDR3 contains 15 residues. Germline V gene lookup returns CDR1 LGHNA and CDR2 YNFKEQ.

This clone has only a few counts. This sequence joins TRBV4-3 and TRBJ1-1; the D gene is possibly TRBD1 (6 bases). The germline V and J ends were trimmed by 1 base and 1 base, with 13 bases remaining between them. The CDR3 is 16 residues long. The germline V gene has CDR1 LGHNA and CDR2 YSLEER. The chain's CDR3 is CASSQVTGTPNTEAFF. The CDR3 DNA reads as TGCGCCAGCAGCCAAGTTACCGGGACACCGAACACTGAAGCTTTCTTT.

This clone was seen a few times. The chain has TRBV4-1 and TRBJ1-6, with 9 bases matching TRBD1. Germline CDR1 reads MGHRA; CDR2 reads YSYEKL. The CDR3 runs 19 residues. V was clipped by 0 bases and J by 12 bases; unmatched bases: 18. The CDR3 is CASSQDGGQGARDSKPLHF. As DNA, the CDR3 is TGCGCCAGCAGCCAAGATGGGGGACAGGGAGCGAGGGATTCAAAACCCCTCCACTTT.

The V gene is TRBV29-1, the J gene TRBJ2-7; D gene uncertain. The V gene lost 6 bases and the J gene lost 3 bases, with 9 bases spanning the gap. The CDR3 runs to 11 residues. CDR1 and CDR2 from the germline V gene are SQVTM and ANQGSEA. The CDR3 here is CSVVRGYEQYF. For the CDR3, the DNA is TGCAGCGTAGTCCGCGGCTACGAGCAGTACTTC.

This chain uses TRBV5-6 with TRBJ1-1; D is unresolved. The CDR3 is 16 residues long. V was pared by 0 bases and J by 0 bases, with 12 bases between. In germline, CDR1 is SGHDT, CDR2 YYEEEE. The CDR3 spells CASSLVLGNVNTEAFF. CDR3 nucleotide sequence: TGTGCCAGCAGCTTGGTATTGGGCAACGTGAACACTGAAGCTTTCTTT.

The chain links TRBV28 to TRBJ1-1, with a possible D match to TRBD1 (5 bases). This CDR3 contains 14 residues. The V gene lost 2 bases and the J gene lost 3 bases, with 10 bases spanning the gap. Germline V lookup: CDR1 MDHEN, CDR2 SYDVKM. The DNA for the CDR3 is TGTGCCAGCAGTTTAATCCAGGGTTACACTGAAGCTTTCTTT. This gives the protein CASSLIQGYTEAFF.

The rearrangement uses TRBV27 and TRBJ1-5, with 9 bases fitting TRBD1. V trimming: 5 bases; J trimming: 4 bases; junction bases outside the gene matches: 12. Per the germline V gene, CDR1 is MNHEY and CDR2 is SMNVEV (reference sequence). The CDR3 totals 17 residues. The CDR3 region is CASSPFSGTGRNQPQHF. Written as DNA, the CDR3 is TGTGCCAGCAGTCCGTTTTCCGGGACAGGGAGGAATCAGCCCCAGCATTTT.

This chain links TRBV15 with TRBJ1-2, with D perhaps matching TRBD1 (6 bases). The ends were cut back, 5 bases at V and 5 bases at J, with 18 bases in the middle. CDR1 and CDR2 (germline): LNHNV, YYDKDF (reference sequence). This CDR3 has 15 residues. The CDR3 coding sequence is TGTGCCACCAGCGTAGGTCAGGGGATTGAGTATGGCTACACCTTC. Its protein product is CATSVGQGIEYGYTF. The full variable domain, with the rest looked up from reference TRBV15 and TRBJ1-2, is DAMVIQNPRYQVTQFGKPVTLSCSQTLNHNVMYWYQQKSSQAPKLLFHYYDKDFNNEADTPDNFQSRRPNTSFCFLDIRSPGLGDTAMYLCATSVGQGIEYGYTFGSGTRLTVV.

The J gene is TRBJ1-1, the V gene TRBV28; 7 nucleotides align to TRBD1. The trim removed 10 bases at V and 4 bases at J, leaving 9 bases unmatched. CDR1 and CDR2 from the germline V gene are MDHEN and SYDVKM. CDR3 length: 13 amino acids. CDR3 DNA: TGTGCCACCGGTCAGGGGGGCGGCACTGAAGCTTTCTTT. Protein sequence: CATGQGGGTEAFF.

CDR3: CASSQAGRGNQPQHF. CDR3 sequence (DNA): TGTGCCAGCAGCCAAGCAGGTCGCGGCAATCAGCCCCAGCATTTT. The chain is built from TRBV14 and TRBJ1-5; no definite D call. The germline CDR1 and CDR2 sequences are SGHDN and FVKESK. CDR3 length: 15 residues. With 1 base removed from V and 2 bases from J, the gap between germline ends came to 9 bases.

The table lists this clone with a few counts. The rearrangement joins TRBV6-6 to TRBJ1-5; possible D gene TRBD1, 5 bases. Trimming removed 10 bases from V and 7 bases from J, with 14 bases in between. Germline V CDR1 and CDR2: MNHNY, SVGAGI (reference sequence). CDR3 size: 12 residues. The CDR3 DNA reads as TGTGCCACAAAGGCAGGGCTACAGCCCCAGCATTTT. This codes for CATKAGLQPQHF.

The V call is TRBV14, the J call TRBJ1-2; D call uncertain. This CDR3 has 15 amino acids. V was trimmed by 1 base and J by 0 bases, leaving 9 bases between them. Germline V lookup: CDR1 SGHDN, CDR2 FVKESK. CDR3 protein: CASSQVGEPNYGYTF. DNA for the CDR3: TGTGCCAGCAGCCAAGTAGGAGAGCCTAACTATGGCTACACCTTC.

This clone appeared a few times. The genes are TRBV9 and TRBJ1-4, with D possibly matching TRBD1 (5 bases). Germline CDR1 and CDR2: SGDLS and YYNGEE. Trimming cost V 3 bases and J 7 bases, with 19 bases left between them. This CDR3 is built from 16 residues. CDR3 residues: CASSDGDPPGGEKLFF. CDR3 in DNA: TGTGCCAGCAGCGATGGGGACCCTCCCGGGGGTGAAAAACTGTTTTTT.

Comment on this clone: The junction departs from germline at one end; a sequencing error may be responsible. V and J are TRBV6-1 and TRBJ2-5; 11 bases line up with TRBD1. This CDR3 region has 18 residues. The germline V gene encodes CDR1 MNHNS and CDR2 SASEGT. As DNA, the CDR3 is TGTGCCAGCAGTCAAGCCAAGGGGACAGGGGGAAACCAAGAGACCCAGTACTTC. Encoded protein: CASSQAKGTGGNQETQYF.

This clone was observed a few times. CDR3 DNA: TGCAGCGTTATACAGGGGTCGTCCTACGAGCAGTACTTC. It translates to CSVIQGSSYEQYF. J is TRBJ2-7 and V is TRBV29-1; 7 bases agree with TRBD1. The germline V gene has CDR1 SQVTM and CDR2 ANQGSEA. Losses at the gene ends were 5 bases for V and 1 base for J; bases not matched to a gene: 5. This CDR3 spans 13 amino acids.